This T cell receptor beta chain was identified during a study of blood T cell repertoires in COVID-19. As handled by the study authors: It was from reference gene primer amplification that nucleated cell counts were estimated. Using immunoSEQ multiplex PCR, the repertoire was profiled, and TCRdb retains in-frame clones only, with some absent. For V, J and clone size, that table is used; D and trimming come from the DNA. The table records under 250,000 clones, about 85% of them present only once. The V end lost 3 bases, the J end lost 4 bases, and 12 bases lay between the germline ends. CDR3 length: 14 amino acids. The V gene's germline CDR1 is LGHNA and CDR2 YNFKEQ. This clone came up a few times. This same CDR3 is encoded by further DNA sequences in the sample.

This rearrangement joins TRBV4-2 to TRBJ1-1, with D possibly TRBD1 on 5 matching bases. This TCR came from a woman aged 40 to 55 with COVID-19, enrolled during active disease. The sequenced sample was peripheral blood. The CDR3 DNA sequence: TGTGCCAGCAGCCAGGGGGGAGAGGGCACTGAAGCTTTCTTT. It specifies CASSQGGEGTEAFF.